Below, 15 T cell receptor beta chains from the same sample are listed, as sequenced in a study of metastatic and nonmetastatic thyroid tumors. TCRdb called clones again from the PCR reads with MiXCR. Among fewer than 40,000 clones listed, roughly 25% were seen once. No treatment of any kind had been given to any patient before thyroid surgery. Sequencing was done on a sample of blood. Every receptor here comes from a female donor with papillary thyroid cancer or a benign thyroid nodule (not recorded which). Some clones in this sample may be carry-over from other donors' samples.

This clone came up many times. Without the conserved terminal phenylalanine or tryptophan, this CDR3 likely stems from a read error. It is unclear where the CDR3 begins or ends on the DNA, so no DNA is shown, and the CDR3 is as TCRdb lists it. The chain recombines TRBV9 with TRBJ2-6; the D call in the table, TRBD1, was not verified against the DNA. Germline lookup yields CDR1 SGDLS and CDR2 YYNGEE. The CDR3 has 8 amino acids, counting both end residues. The CDR3 sequence: CASSGPGG.

This clone has more than one count but fewer than ten. V usage is TRBV6-4 and J usage is TRBJ2-2; D is possibly TRBD1 (5 bases). With 4 bases removed from V and 2 bases from J, the gap between germline ends came to 5 bases. CDR1 and CDR2 (germline): MRHNA, SNTAGT. This CDR3 has 13 residues. CDR3 sequence: CASSGTNTGELFF. CDR3 nucleotides: TGTGCCAGCAGTGGGACAAACACCGGGGAGCTGTTTTTT.

The chain combines TRBV5-8 with TRBJ1-5, with 11 positions matching TRBD1. The ends lost 0 bases at V and 2 bases at J; junction bases unmatched: 1. Germline CDR1 and CDR2: SGHTS and YDEGEE. The CDR3 has 16 amino acids. CDR3 coding DNA: TGTGCCAGCAGCTTGGGGACAGGGGGCGGCAATCAGCCCCAGCATTTT. Its translation: CASSLGTGGGNQPQHF.

This clone was detected many times. V and J are TRBV6-1 and TRBJ2-2, with D perhaps TRBD2 (5 bases). CDR1 is MNHNS, CDR2 SASEGT, per germline. CDR3 length: 15 amino acids. V lost 7 bases and J 5 bases, leaving 17 bases between the germline ends. The CDR3 coding sequence is TGTGCCAGCATCCGGGCTAGCCGCCGGACCGGGGAGCTGTTTTTT. Translating gives CASIRASRRTGELFF.

This clone was recorded at least ten times. V is TRBV4-3 and J is TRBJ2-3; D is possibly TRBD1 (5 bases). Trimming shortened V by 6 bases and J by 6 bases, and 16 bases separated the two germline ends. The CDR3 totals 14 residues. Per germline, CDR1 LGHNA and CDR2 YSLEER. CDR3 loop: CASSHNQGVDTQYF. In nucleotides, the CDR3 is TGCGCCAGCAGTCATAATCAAGGGGTTGATACGCAGTATTTT.

Ten or more counts support this clone. The chain employs TRBV28 and TRBJ1-5; possible D gene TRBD1, 5 bases. The CDR3 is made up of 13 amino acids. V was shortened by 5 bases and J by 4 bases, with 9 bases between the two germline ends. Germline V lookup: CDR1 MDHEN, CDR2 SYDVKM. CDR3 protein: CASSLDRNQPQHF. The CDR3 nucleotides read TGTGCCAGCAGTCTAGACAGAAATCAGCCCCAGCATTTT. Based on the CDR3 plus reference TRBV28 and TRBJ1-5, the full variable domain is DVKVTQSSRYLVKRTGEKVFLECVQDMDHENMFWYRQDPGLGLRLIYFSYDVKMKEKGDIPEGYSVSREKKERFSLILESASTNQTSMYLCASSLDRNQPQHFGDGTRLSIL.

The chain uses TRBV9 and TRBJ2-1; 11 positions agree with TRBD2. The CDR3 contains 15 residues. Germline CDR1 SGDLS, CDR2 YYNGEE. After removal of 4 bases from V and 5 bases from J, the junction contained 5 bases not matched to a gene. CDR3 nucleotide sequence: TGTGCCAGCAGCCTCGGGACTAGCGGTCACAATGAGCAGTTCTTC. This encodes CASSLGTSGHNEQFF.

This clone was seen repeatedly, ten times or more. Additional DNA sequences in this sample encode the identical CDR3. The chain couples TRBV12-3 or TRBV12-4 to TRBJ1-6; 8 positions agree with TRBD1. The ends lost 6 bases at V and 7 bases at J; junction bases unmatched: 5. The CDR3 consists of 14 residues. The CDR3 sequence: CASSSGQVNSPLHF. For the CDR3, the DNA is TGTGCCAGCAGCTCGGGACAGGTCAATTCACCCCTCCACTTT.

This clone appeared many times. This chain connects TRBV10-2 to TRBJ2-1; possibly TRBD1 for D (5 bases). Germline assignment: CDR1 WSHSY and CDR2 SAAADI. The CDR3 runs 15 residues. V was trimmed by 2 bases and J by 1 base, leaving 9 bases between them. The CDR3 spells CASSENRPSYNEQFF. The CDR3 coding sequence is TGCGCCAGCAGTGAGAACAGGCCTTCCTACAATGAGCAGTTCTTC.

This clone was counted at least ten times. This chain links TRBV28 with TRBJ1-5; a weak D match, TRBD1 (5 bases). The CDR3 extends over 15 amino acids. The V end lost 3 bases, the J end lost 4 bases, and 13 bases lay between the germline ends. Germline CDR1 MDHEN, CDR2 SYDVKM. In DNA, the CDR3 is TGTGCCAGCAGTTTCCCAGACAGATTTAATCAGCCCCAGCATTTT. It is translated as CASSFPDRFNQPQHF.

This clone has only a few counts. The CDR3 spells CASSHDRQCITEAFF. DNA of the CDR3: TGTGCCAGTAGCCACGACCGACAGTGTATAACTGAAGCTTTCTTT. The chain combines TRBV11-2 with TRBJ1-1; D might be TRBD1 (5 bases). Between the trimmed V and J ends, which lost 9 bases and 5 bases, there was a span of 22 bases. The V gene's germline CDR1 is SGHAT and CDR2 FQNNGV. CDR3 length: 15 amino acids.

With respect to this clone: Just one base apart from a much larger clone, this may be a read error. Since no conserved phenylalanine or tryptophan closes the CDR3, a read error is the likely cause. This chain joins TRBV5-5 and TRBJ1-1; TRBD1 might be the D (6 bases). CDR3 length: 12 residues. Per the germline V gene, CDR1 is SGHKS and CDR2 is YYEKEE (reference sequence). V lost 0 bases, J lost 9 bases, and 9 bases lay in between. The CDR3, as DNA: TGTGCCAGCAGCTTGGTGGGGGGCAAAGCTTTCCTT. This gives the protein CASSLVGGKAFL.

This clone was observed a few times. The CDR3 DNA reads as TGTGCCAGCTTACGACTGGGTTCCCACGAGCAGTACTTC. It yields the protein CASLRLGSHEQYF. This chain connects TRBV6-1 to TRBJ2-7; unclear D gene. Germline CDR1 reads MNHNS; CDR2 reads SASEGT. Trimming took 8 bases from V and 5 from J, leaving 16 bases between them. The CDR3 spans 13 residues.

This clone has just one count. At one boundary the junction diverges from the germline segment, which might be a read error. The chain uses TRBV28 and TRBJ1-5, with D possibly TRBD1 on 5 matching bases. The germline gives CDR1 MDHEN, CDR2 SYDVKM. This CDR3 spans 14 amino acids. CDR3 bases: TGTGCCAGGATTAGGGAAAGGGGCAATCAGCCCCAGAATTTT. Its protein product is CARIRERGNQPQNF.

For this clone: A junction end diverges from the germline sequence, so it may reflect a read error. The V gene is TRBV20-1, the J gene TRBJ2-3; D ambiguous. The CDR3 loop spans 12 amino acids. From germline, CDR1 is DFQATT and CDR2 SNEGSKA (reference sequence). The CDR3 DNA reads as TGCAGTGCTACGACCAGGTCGGATACGCATTATTTT. Amino acid sequence: CSATTRSDTHYF.